This entry lists 27 T cell receptor beta chains sequenced from one sample in a study of T cell responses to AZD1222 COVID-19 vaccine (dated by TCRdb to about 2021). Libraries were prepared through the immunoSEQ multiplex PCR assay. The immuneACCESS repertoire file appears here via TCRdb, limited to in-frame rearrangements. These files lack a portion of the clones; in checked studies, under half of the deficit traces to unresolved V genes, and the cause of the others is not known. The sample records under 150,000 clones, 88% of which are singletons. The leading ten clones occupy under 20% of the sample. Interpreted using the paper, the time point label stands for: baseline before first vaccination. The treatment or condition label, read with the paper, signifies: meningococcal conjugate vaccine given as trial control. The input for sequencing was peripheral blood, taken on day 0 of MenACWY control vaccination. The origin of the receptors is an adult in good health.

This rearrangement joins TRBV11-3 to TRBJ2-6; 8 positions agree with TRBD1. This CDR3 is 17 amino acids long. After removal of 5 bases from V and 0 bases from J, the junction contained 6 bases not matched to a gene. Germline CDR1 is SGHNT and CDR2 is YENEEA. The CDR3 DNA reads as TGTGCCAGCAGCCCGGACAGGGCGATCTCTGGGGCCAACGTCCTGACTTTC. As protein: CASSPDRAISGANVLTF.

J is TRBJ1-3 and V is TRBV5-6; 10 bases agree with TRBD1. This CDR3 has 19 amino acids. Trimming removed 4 bases from V and 0 bases from J; junction bases left unmatched: 13. Germline V gene lookup returns CDR1 SGHDT and CDR2 YYEEEE. The CDR3 DNA sequence: TGTGCCAGCAGCCCAAGACCGGGACAGGGGCGAATCTCTGGAAACACCATATATTTT. Translation gives CASSPRPGQGRISGNTIYF.

The CDR3 spells CASSLARVQETQYF. In nucleotides, the CDR3 is TGTGCCAGCAGCTTAGCCCGGGTCCAAGAGACCCAGTACTTC. The chain carries TRBV11-2 and TRBJ2-5; D gene unclear. The germline V gene encodes CDR1 SGHAT and CDR2 FQNNGV. The V gene lost 1 base and the J gene lost 1 base, with 7 bases spanning the gap. The CDR3 runs to 14 residues.

The V and J genes are TRBV24-1 and TRBJ2-5; D perhaps matches TRBD1 (5 bases). Germline V gene data show CDR1 as KGHDR and CDR2 as SFDVKD. CDR3 length: 15 amino acids. V shed 3 bases and J shed 4 bases, with 14 bases lying between them. The CDR3 here is CATSDTTSGPETQYF. The DNA for the CDR3 is TGTGCCACCAGTGATACGACCTCAGGGCCAGAGACCCAGTACTTC.

The chain carries TRBV2 and TRBJ2-7; the match to TRBD1 covers 10 bases. After removal of 6 bases from V and 4 bases from J, the junction contained 9 bases not matched to a gene. The germline V gene encodes CDR1 SNHLY and CDR2 FYNNEI. CDR3 length: 15 residues. In DNA form, the CDR3 reads TGTGCCAGCAGAATGGGACAGGGGTACCCATACGAGCAGTACTTC. It yields the protein CASRMGQGYPYEQYF.

J is TRBJ2-7 and V is TRBV5-5; 10 nucleotides match TRBD1. The CDR3 consists of 15 residues. Trimming at V came to 0 bases and at J to 3 bases, leaving 3 bases not matched to a gene. Looked up from germline, CDR1 is SGHKS and CDR2 is YYEKEE (reference sequence). The CDR3 reads CASSLAGQGDYEQYF. DNA of the CDR3: TGTGCCAGCAGCTTGGCTGGACAGGGGGACTACGAGCAGTACTTC. The whole variable domain, remainder taken from reference TRBV5-5 and TRBJ2-7, is DAGVTQSPTHLIKTRGQQVTLRCSPISGHKSVSWYQQVLGQGPQFIFQYYEKEERGRGNFPDRFSARQFPNYSSELNVNALLLGDSALYLCASSLAGQGDYEQYFGPGTRLTVT.

The chain joins TRBV18 to TRBJ2-2; possible D gene TRBD2, 6 bases. Deletions cut 2 bases from V and 6 bases from J, with 16 bases between. Per germline, CDR1 KGHSH and CDR2 LQKENI. The CDR3 contains 16 residues. The CDR3 reads CASSPGGTVNAGELFF. The CDR3 nucleotides read TGTGCCAGCTCACCAGGCGGGACGGTAAACGCCGGGGAGCTGTTTTTT.

This clone was seen just once. The chain couples TRBV28 to TRBJ2-5; TRBD1 aligns across 7 bases. The CDR3 runs 15 residues. Germline V gene data show CDR1 as MDHEN and CDR2 as SYDVKM. Trimming cost V 1 base and J 4 bases; bases outside gene matches: 6. The CDR3 sequence: CASSLYGGQRETQYF. CDR3 sequence (DNA): TGTGCCAGCAGTTTATATGGGGGACAGCGAGAGACCCAGTACTTC.

J is TRBJ2-6 and V is TRBV10-2; 8 bases are shared with TRBD1. Germline V lookup: CDR1 WSHSY, CDR2 SAAADI. This CDR3 region has 18 residues. V gave up 6 bases and J gave up 4 bases; unmatched junction bases: 14. The CDR3 sequence is CASRDWTGPGTGANVLTF. The CDR3 DNA sequence: TGCGCCAGCAGAGATTGGACAGGGCCCGGTACGGGGGCCAACGTCCTGACTTTC.

This sequence joins TRBV6-1 and TRBJ2-4; D is unclear. The germline CDR1 and CDR2 sequences are MNHNS and SASEGT. The V end lost 6 bases, the J end lost 0 bases, and 6 bases lay between the germline ends. This CDR3 contains 13 residues. The CDR3 region is CASRIGAKNIQYF. The CDR3 region has the DNA TGTGCCAGCAGGATAGGAGCCAAAAACATTCAGTACTTC.

V is TRBV7-9 and J is TRBJ2-1; possible D gene TRBD1, 7 bases. With 7 bases removed from V and 6 bases from J, the gap between germline ends came to 16 bases. The germline gives CDR1 SEHNR, CDR2 FQNEAQ (reference sequence). The CDR3 is 14 amino acids. This CDR3 is CASIWTGGGNEQFF. The CDR3 nucleotides are TGTGCCAGCATATGGACAGGAGGGGGCAATGAGCAGTTCTTC.

The rearrangement links TRBV3-1 (or the pseudogene TRBV3-2) to TRBJ1-1, with D unresolved. Trimming took 0 bases from V and 11 from J, leaving 10 bases between them. This CDR3 is built from 12 residues. From germline, CDR1 is LGHDT and CDR2 YNNKEL (reference sequence). The CDR3 coding sequence is TGTGCCAGCAGCCAAGATAATAAGAGGGCTTTCTTT. It translates to CASSQDNKRAFF.

The table lists this clone with a count of one. The chain has TRBV7-2 and TRBJ2-7; D is unresolved. Trimming removed 2 bases from V and 1 base from J, with 6 bases in between. This CDR3 is built from 13 residues. From germline, CDR1 is SGHTA and CDR2 FQGNSA. The chain's CDR3 is CASSLQVSYEQYF. The CDR3 DNA follows: TGTGCCAGCAGCTTACAGGTATCCTACGAGCAGTACTTC.

The rearrangement links TRBV6-5 to TRBJ1-3; D is ambiguous. The CDR3 is 14 amino acids. Germline CDR1 and CDR2: MNHEY and SVGAGI. Trimming removed 8 bases at V and 0 bases at J, with 11 bases between. CDR3 amino acids: CASQGSTSGNTIYF. The CDR3, as DNA: TGTGCCAGCCAAGGGAGCACCTCTGGAAACACCATATATTTT.

This chain connects TRBV30 to TRBJ2-1; D is uncertain. The CDR3 is 15 residues long. The germline V and J ends were trimmed by 0 bases and 7 bases, with 16 bases remaining between them. Looked up from germline, CDR1 is GTSNPN and CDR2 is SVGIG (reference sequence). The CDR3 nucleotides read TGTGCCTGGAGTGTAAATCCATTATCGATGAATGAGCAGTTCTTC. Encoded protein: CAWSVNPLSMNEQFF. Full variable domain (rest looked up from reference TRBV30 and TRBJ2-1): SQTIHQWPATLVQPVGSPLSLECTVEGTSNPNLYWYRQAAGRGLQLLFYSVGIGQISSEVPQNLSASRPQDRQFILSSKKLLLSDSGFYLCAWSVNPLSMNEQFFGPGTRLTVL.

The chain combines TRBV28 with TRBJ2-3, with 10 bases lining up with TRBD2. Germline V CDR1 and CDR2: MDHEN, SYDVKM. The CDR3 covers 14 residues. V dropped 6 bases and J dropped 5; count of bases not matched to a gene: 5. The CDR3 sequence is CASSLAGEIDTQYF. CDR3 bases: TGTGCCAGCAGCCTAGCGGGAGAAATAGATACGCAGTATTTT.

The V gene is TRBV5-1, the J gene TRBJ2-1; D is possibly TRBD2 (6 bases). The CDR3 totals 12 residues. Trimming left V 1 base short and J 11 bases short, with 10 bases between. In germline, CDR1 is SGHRS, CDR2 YFSETQ. CDR3 bases: TGCGCCAGCAGCTTGTCTGGGACTCAGCAGTTCTTC. It translates to CASSLSGTQQFF.

The CDR3 sequence: CAISGGQGNYGYTF. The CDR3, as DNA: TGTGCCATCAGCGGTGGACAGGGTAACTATGGCTACACCTTC. The gene calls are TRBV10-3 and TRBJ1-2; TRBD1 matches at 8 bases. The V gene's germline CDR1 is ENHRY and CDR2 SYGVKD. The ends lost 6 bases at V and 1 base at J; junction bases unmatched: 4. The length of the CDR3 is 14 residues.

V is TRBV28 and J is TRBJ1-2; D is perhaps TRBD1 (5 bases). Germline V gene data show CDR1 as MDHEN and CDR2 as SYDVKM. The CDR3 extends over 12 amino acids. V gave up 2 bases and J gave up 8 bases, with 9 bases separating them. The CDR3 nucleotides are TGTGCCAGCAGTTTACCAGGGAGCGGCTACACCTTC. Its translation: CASSLPGSGYTF.

This rearrangement joins TRBV28 to TRBJ2-7, with 8 bases fitting TRBD1. This CDR3 is 15 amino acids long. Losses at the gene ends were 5 bases for V and 1 base for J; bases not matched to a gene: 7. Germline CDR1 reads MDHEN; CDR2 reads SYDVKM. The CDR3 region has the DNA TGTGCCAGCAGTCGCCGGGACAGGCTGTCCTACGAGCAGTACTTC. This encodes CASSRRDRLSYEQYF.

V usage is TRBV3-1 (or the pseudogene TRBV3-2) and J usage is TRBJ1-1; no clear D. Germline V gene sequence: CDR1 LGHDT, CDR2 YNNKEL (reference sequence). The CDR3 is made up of 13 amino acids. Trimming removed 2 bases at V and 5 bases at J, with 9 bases between. The chain's CDR3 is CASSQRSRTEAFF. CDR3 nucleotides: TGTGCCAGCAGCCAACGTTCTAGGACTGAAGCTTTCTTT.

The chain has TRBV5-1 and TRBJ2-6; 7 bases map to TRBD1. V lost 5 bases, J lost 3 bases, and 2 bases stayed unmatched. The germline V gene encodes CDR1 SGHRS and CDR2 YFSETQ. CDR3 length: 14 residues. The CDR3 nucleotides are TGCGCCAGCAGTACAGGGGATGGGGCCAACGTCCTGACTTTC. It is translated as CASSTGDGANVLTF.

The chain uses TRBV9 and TRBJ1-2; maybe TRBD1 (5 bases). Trimming removed 3 bases from V and 3 bases from J, with 12 bases in between. Germline V gene lookup returns CDR1 SGDLS and CDR2 YYNGEE. The CDR3 contains 14 residues. Here the CDR3 reads CASSGDAGDYGYTF. In DNA, the CDR3 is TGTGCCAGCAGCGGGGATGCGGGGGACTATGGCTACACCTTC.

This clone appeared a single time. CDR3 region: CASSAERRGNTEAFF. In nucleotides, the CDR3 is TGTGCCAGCAGTGCCGAGCGACGGGGGAACACTGAAGCTTTCTTT. The V gene is TRBV2, the J gene TRBJ1-1; no reliable D call. In germline, CDR1 is SNHLY, CDR2 FYNNEI. CDR3 length: 15 amino acids. V was trimmed by 4 bases and J by 1 base, leaving 13 bases between them.

A note on this clone: Other nucleotide sequences in the sample specify the same CDR3. The V and J genes are TRBV5-1 and TRBJ2-1; 11 bases map to TRBD2. Germline lookup yields CDR1 SGHRS and CDR2 YFSETQ. Germline trimming cut 0 bases from V and 6 bases from J; bases unmatched to any gene: 2. The CDR3 loop spans 15 amino acids. The CDR3 DNA is TGCGCCAGCAGCTTGGGACTAGCGGGACGCAATGAGCAGTTCTTC. It codes for CASSLGLAGRNEQFF.

In this sample, this clone turned up a few times. This rearrangement joins TRBV19 to TRBJ2-2, with a possible D match to TRBD1 (7 bases). Germline CDR1 reads LNHDA; CDR2 reads SQIVND (reference sequence). Trimming removed 10 bases from V and 0 bases from J, with 15 bases in between. The CDR3 totals 15 residues. This CDR3 reads CATSQGGTNTGELFF. In nucleotides, the CDR3 is TGTGCCACCAGTCAGGGGGGTACGAACACCGGGGAGCTGTTTTTT.

The rearrangement links TRBV15 to TRBJ1-2; 8 positions agree with TRBD1. Germline assignment: CDR1 LNHNV and CDR2 YYDKDF (reference sequence). The CDR3 totals 15 residues. V shed 3 bases, J shed 6 bases, and the junction held 9 bases outside the gene matches. CDR3 sequence: CATSREEDRANGYTF. Written as DNA, the CDR3 is TGTGCCACCAGCAGGGAGGAGGACAGGGCCAATGGCTACACCTTC.